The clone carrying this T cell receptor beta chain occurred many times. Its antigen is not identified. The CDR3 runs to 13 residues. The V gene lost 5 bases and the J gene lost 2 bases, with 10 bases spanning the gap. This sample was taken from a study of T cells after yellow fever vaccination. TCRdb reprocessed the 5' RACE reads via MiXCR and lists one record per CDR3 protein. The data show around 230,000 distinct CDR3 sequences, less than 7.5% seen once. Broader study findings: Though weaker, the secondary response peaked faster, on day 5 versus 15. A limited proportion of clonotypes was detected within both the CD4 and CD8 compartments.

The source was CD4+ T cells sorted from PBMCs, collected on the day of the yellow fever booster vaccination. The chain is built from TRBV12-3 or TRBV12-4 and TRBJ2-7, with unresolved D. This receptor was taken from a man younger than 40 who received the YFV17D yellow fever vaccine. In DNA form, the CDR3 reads TGTGCCAGCAGTAAGACGGTTACCTACGAGCAGTACTTC. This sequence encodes CASSKTVTYEQYF.